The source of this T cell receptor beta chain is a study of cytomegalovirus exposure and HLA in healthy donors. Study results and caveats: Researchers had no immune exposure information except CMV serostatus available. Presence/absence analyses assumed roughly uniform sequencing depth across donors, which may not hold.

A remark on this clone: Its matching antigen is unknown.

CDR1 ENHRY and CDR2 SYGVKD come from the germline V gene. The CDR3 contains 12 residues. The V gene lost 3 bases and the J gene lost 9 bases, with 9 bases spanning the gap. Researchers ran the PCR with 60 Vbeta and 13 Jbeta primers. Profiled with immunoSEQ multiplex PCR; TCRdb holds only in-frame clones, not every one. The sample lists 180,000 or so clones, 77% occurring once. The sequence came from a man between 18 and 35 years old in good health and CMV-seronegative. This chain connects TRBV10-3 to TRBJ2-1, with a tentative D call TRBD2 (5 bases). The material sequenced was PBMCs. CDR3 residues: CAISDVGSEQFF. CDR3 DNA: TGTGCCATCAGTGATGTAGGGAGTGAGCAGTTCTTC.